Listed here are 20 T cell receptor beta chains from one sample, sequenced in a study of blood T cell repertoires in COVID-19. Data came from immunoSEQ multiplex PCR; TCRdb stores just in-frame clones and leaves some out. In the table there are almost 400,000 clones, 88% of which are singletons. Source material: PBMCs or T cells enriched from blood (not recorded which). These TCRs come from a woman in her 30s with acute COVID-19.

The rearrangement links TRBV9 to TRBJ2-7, with a possible D match to TRBD2 (5 bases). CDR1 is SGDLS, CDR2 YYNGEE, per germline. V lost 5 bases and J 3 bases, leaving 18 bases between the germline ends. This CDR3 spans 15 amino acids. The CDR3 region is CASSAFGSVGYEQYF. The CDR3 DNA sequence: TGTGCCAGCAGTGCGTTTGGTAGCGTGGGCTACGAGCAGTACTTC.

V and J are TRBV10-3 and TRBJ1-5; D not resolved. This CDR3 contains 13 residues. V shed 3 bases and J shed 0 bases, with 3 bases lying between them. Germline assignment: CDR1 ENHRY and CDR2 SYGVKD. Here the CDR3 DNA reads TGTGCCATCAGTGACTTTAGCAATCAGCCCCAGCATTTT. Protein sequence: CAISDFSNQPQHF.

This clone was observed once. J is TRBJ1-3 and V is TRBV7-2; possibly TRBD1 for D (5 bases). The CDR3 sequence is 16 residues long. The germline V and J ends were trimmed by 2 bases and 0 bases, with 11 bases remaining between them. Germline V gives CDR1 SGHTA, CDR2 FQGNSA. The CDR3: CASSLNTGYSGNTIYF. The CDR3 DNA reads as TGTGCCAGCAGCTTAAACACAGGATACTCTGGAAACACCATATATTTT.

V usage is TRBV7-2 and J usage is TRBJ2-2; D is possibly TRBD2 (6 bases). The CDR3 extends over 15 amino acids. The V gene's germline CDR1 is SGHTA and CDR2 FQGNSA. The V gene lost 5 bases and the J gene lost 3 bases, with 13 bases spanning the gap. The CDR3 protein is CASSPTGTYTGELFF. In DNA form, the CDR3 reads TGTGCCAGCAGCCCGACCGGGACTTACACCGGGGAGCTGTTTTTT.

The gene calls are TRBV7-6 and TRBJ2-7; unclear D gene. Trimming stripped 5 bases from V and 0 bases from J, with 14 bases between. The length of the CDR3 is 15 residues. The germline V gene encodes CDR1 SGHVS and CDR2 FNYEAQ. CDR3 DNA: TGTGCCAGCAGCCCTGCTTTGAAGCCCTCCTACGAGCAGTACTTC. The encoded protein is CASSPALKPSYEQYF.

The rearrangement joins TRBV7-9 to TRBJ2-7; D not certain. CDR1 and CDR2 (germline): SEHNR, FQNEAQ (reference sequence). V gave up 3 bases and J gave up 4 bases, with 7 bases separating them. CDR3 length: 12 residues. Written as DNA, the CDR3 is TGTGCCAGCAGCTTTCCCGGGTACGAGCAGTACTTC. Amino acid sequence: CASSFPGYEQYF.

The rearrangement joins TRBV5-1 to TRBJ1-2; the D gene is possibly TRBD1 (5 bases). The germline CDR1 and CDR2 sequences are SGHRS and YFSETQ. This CDR3 comprises 14 residues. V shed 3 bases and J shed 5 bases, with 14 bases lying between them. The CDR3 nucleotides read TGCGCCAGCAGCTCCGGGACGGCGGGGTATGGCTACACCTTC. Encoded protein: CASSSGTAGYGYTF.

This clone was picked up one time. The chain couples TRBV9 to TRBJ1-2; possibly TRBD1 for D (5 bases). CDR1 is SGDLS, CDR2 YYNGEE, per germline. This CDR3 is 15 amino acids long. Trimming removed 0 bases from V and 3 bases from J, with 12 bases in between. The CDR3 sequence: CASSVGSGPDYGYTF. The CDR3 DNA reads TGTGCCAGCAGCGTAGGGTCAGGGCCGGACTATGGCTACACCTTC.

The chain combines TRBV4-1 with TRBJ1-6; D gene unclear. The germline V gene encodes CDR1 MGHRA and CDR2 YSYEKL. Trimming removed 0 bases at V and 12 bases at J, with 12 bases between. The CDR3 runs 14 residues. The CDR3 nucleotides are TGCGCCAGCAGCCAAGATCCCCGTGGGCAACCCCTCCACTTT. Translating gives CASSQDPRGQPLHF.

This clone occurred once. The chain's CDR3 is CASSFSSNTEAFF. The CDR3 coding sequence is TGTGCCAGCAGCTTTTCATCGAACACTGAAGCTTTCTTT. The gene calls are TRBV7-8 and TRBJ1-1; D uncertain. Trimming left V 3 bases short and J 1 base short, with 6 bases between. Looked up from germline, CDR1 is SGHVS and CDR2 is FQNEAQ. The CDR3 totals 13 residues. Supplemented by reference TRBV7-8 and TRBJ1-1, the full variable domain reads GAGVSQSPRYKVAKRGQDVALRCDPISGHVSLFWYQQALGQGPEFLTYFQNEAQLDKSGLPSDRFFAERPEGSVSTLKIQRTQQEDSAVYLCASSFSSNTEAFFGQGTRLTVV.

The genes are TRBV30 and TRBJ2-3; weak D call: TRBD2 (7 bases). The V end lost 2 bases, the J end lost 2 bases, and 20 bases lay between the germline ends. This CDR3 region has 17 residues. Germline V lookup: CDR1 GTSNPN, CDR2 SVGIG (reference sequence). DNA of the CDR3: TGTGCCTGGAGTATAATAAACGGGGGGCTCCTCACAGATACGCAGTATTTT. Its translation is CAWSIINGGLLTDTQYF.

DNA of the CDR3: TGCGCCAGCAGCATCAAAAGCGGGGGCCCCAATGAGCAGTTCTTC. The encoded protein is CASSIKSGGPNEQFF. The chain links TRBV5-1 to TRBJ2-1, with 8 bases lining up with TRBD2. CDR1 SGHRS and CDR2 YFSETQ come from the germline V gene. J was trimmed by 6 bases and V by 4 bases; bases with no gene match: 9. This CDR3 spans 15 amino acids.

This chain joins TRBV24-1 and TRBJ1-5, with D possibly TRBD1 on 5 matching bases. Per germline, CDR1 KGHDR and CDR2 SFDVKD. The CDR3 spans 15 residues. V lost 5 bases and J lost 4, with 14 bases in between. The CDR3 is CATSGAGTKNQPQHF. The CDR3 DNA reads as TGTGCCACCAGTGGCGCCGGGACTAAGAATCAGCCCCAGCATTTT.

The rearrangement joins TRBV29-1 to TRBJ2-1; D gene unclear. With 7 bases removed from V and 0 bases from J, the gap between germline ends came to 7 bases. The CDR3 totals 12 residues. Germline V gene sequence: CDR1 SQVTM, CDR2 ANQGSEA. CDR3 residues: CSARSSYNEQFF. CDR3 nucleotides: TGCAGCGCAAGGAGCTCCTACAATGAGCAGTTCTTC.

This sequence joins TRBV21-1 and TRBJ1-1; TRBD1 reflects the table's D call only, with no check against the DNA. TRBV21-1 has pseudogene status. This CDR3 has 18 amino acids. CDR3 residues: CASSTPGTEIRMNTEAFF. The CDR3 DNA reads as TGTGCCAGCAGCACCCCCGGGACAGAGATTCGAATGAACACTGAAGCTTTCTTT.

The chain carries TRBV4-1 and TRBJ1-5, with D maybe TRBD1 (5 bases). V shed 4 bases and J shed 0 bases, with 13 bases lying between them. This CDR3 has 16 amino acids. Germline CDR1 MGHRA, CDR2 YSYEKL. CDR3 residues: CASSRGVLSSNQPQHF. DNA for the CDR3: TGCGCCAGCAGCCGGGGGGTCCTTTCTAGCAATCAGCCCCAGCATTTT.

The chain uses TRBV4-1 and TRBJ2-3, with TRBD1 matching over 9 bases. This CDR3 has 15 residues. V dropped 2 bases and J dropped 6; count of bases not matched to a gene: 6. The V gene's germline CDR1 is MGHRA and CDR2 YSYEKL. This chain's CDR3 is CASSQPTGGGDTQYF. The CDR3 DNA reads TGCGCCAGCAGCCAACCCACAGGGGGCGGGGATACGCAGTATTTT.

The V and J genes are TRBV4-1 and TRBJ1-3; 7 nucleotides agree with TRBD1. Per germline, CDR1 MGHRA and CDR2 YSYEKL. The ends lost 1 base at V and 3 bases at J; junction bases unmatched: 3. The length of the CDR3 is 15 residues. CDR3: CASSQGQGYGNTIYF. CDR3 coding DNA: TGCGCCAGCAGCCAAGGACAGGGATATGGAAACACCATATATTTT.

This chain links TRBV12-3 or TRBV12-4 with TRBJ2-2; 9 positions agree with TRBD2. V was pared by 11 bases and J by 6 bases, with 7 bases of the junction left unmatched. The CDR3 is made up of 13 amino acids. The chain's CDR3 is CASGGGASGELFF. In nucleotides, the CDR3 is TGTGCCTCCGGCGGGGGGGCCTCCGGGGAGCTGTTTTTT.

V gene TRBV29-1 combines with J gene TRBJ1-2, with 9 bases aligning to TRBD1. Trimming took 6 bases from V and 5 from J; bases not matched to a gene: 4. The CDR3 is made up of 12 amino acids. CDR1 and CDR2 from the germline V gene are SQVTM and ANQGSEA. The CDR3 sequence: CSVGTGKYGYTF. DNA for the CDR3: TGCAGCGTCGGGACAGGGAAGTATGGCTACACCTTC.